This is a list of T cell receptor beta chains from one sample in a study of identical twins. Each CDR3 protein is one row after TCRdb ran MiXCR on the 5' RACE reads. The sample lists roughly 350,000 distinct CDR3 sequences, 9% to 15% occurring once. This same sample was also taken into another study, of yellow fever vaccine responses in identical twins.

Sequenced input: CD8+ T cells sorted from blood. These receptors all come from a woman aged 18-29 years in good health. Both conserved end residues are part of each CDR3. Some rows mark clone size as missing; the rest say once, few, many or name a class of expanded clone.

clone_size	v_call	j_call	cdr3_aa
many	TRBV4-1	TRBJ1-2	CASSQDPTANYGYTF
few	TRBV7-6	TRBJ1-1	CASSLTAQGSRNTEAFF
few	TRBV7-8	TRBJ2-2	CASSLIGGDTGELFF
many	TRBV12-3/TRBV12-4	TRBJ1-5	CASSSEWTRQPQHF
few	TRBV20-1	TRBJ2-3	CSATAGGTSVADTQYF
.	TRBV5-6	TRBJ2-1	CASSSDRGNYNEQFF
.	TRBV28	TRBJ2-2	CASHQGGTGELFF
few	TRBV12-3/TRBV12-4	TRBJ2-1	CASSSRGREFF
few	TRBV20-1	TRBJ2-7	CSAMGELNSYEQYF
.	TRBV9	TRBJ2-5	CASSVGGTAETQYF
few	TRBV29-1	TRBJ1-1	CSVDRGATEAFF
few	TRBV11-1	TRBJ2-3	CASSPPGLGGEDTDTQYF
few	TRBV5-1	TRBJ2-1	CASSPGTGGNNEQFF
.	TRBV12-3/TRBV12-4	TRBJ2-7	CASQGQLSYEQYF
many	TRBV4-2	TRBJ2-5	CASSQSTGTGTQETQYF
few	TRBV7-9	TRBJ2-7	CASSSPGLAGVQYF
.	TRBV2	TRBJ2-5	CASSAQGQGWETQYF
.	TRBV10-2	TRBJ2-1	CASSESVLARYNEQFF
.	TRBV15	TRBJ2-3	CATSRDSGLAGGPKYF
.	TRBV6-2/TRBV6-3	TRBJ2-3	CASSYVGETDTQYF
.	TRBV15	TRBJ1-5	CATSSEWTVNQPQHF
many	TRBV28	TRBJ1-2	CASSLWESGYTF
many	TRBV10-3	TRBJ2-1	CATADSYNEQFF
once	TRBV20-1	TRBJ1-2	CSARNREVSGYTF
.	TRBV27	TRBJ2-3	CASSSYSGAPVYF
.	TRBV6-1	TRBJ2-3	CASAIRLATDTQYF
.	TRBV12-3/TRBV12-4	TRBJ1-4	CAILAPGPSNEKLFF
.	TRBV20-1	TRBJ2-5	CSARDRTSGSATQYF
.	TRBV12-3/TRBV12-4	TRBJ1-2	CASSLGVGLSNYGYTF
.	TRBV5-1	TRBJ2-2	CASSNEVPTGELFF
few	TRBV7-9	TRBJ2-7	CASSLSPGQGHHEQYF
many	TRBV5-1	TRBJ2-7	CASSLDVGGSYEQYF
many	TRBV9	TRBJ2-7	CASSVVCRVAPSYEQYF
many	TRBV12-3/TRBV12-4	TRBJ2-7	CASSLVGSGGPYEQYF
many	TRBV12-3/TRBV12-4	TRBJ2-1	CASSPLAGGPYNEQFF
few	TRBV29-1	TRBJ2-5	CSVLRDRSQETQYF
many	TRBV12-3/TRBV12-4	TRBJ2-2	CATFYTGELFF
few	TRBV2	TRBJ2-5	CASSVGWGQEETQYF
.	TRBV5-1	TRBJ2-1	CASSLEGLGNEQFF
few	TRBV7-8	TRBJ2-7	CASSPLTQGMYEQYF
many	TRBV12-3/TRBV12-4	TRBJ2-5	CASSRKGQQETQYF
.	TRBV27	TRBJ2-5	CASIPPGEETQYF
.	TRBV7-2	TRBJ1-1	CASSPSGGGALPEAFF
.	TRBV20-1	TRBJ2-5	CSAIGDSQETQYF
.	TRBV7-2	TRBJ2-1	CASSVGLAARTSYNEQFF
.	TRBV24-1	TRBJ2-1	CATSDSDSGRMSYNEQFF
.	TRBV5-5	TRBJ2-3	CASSWDGFTSTDTQYF
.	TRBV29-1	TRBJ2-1	CSVELRGRASSYNEQFF
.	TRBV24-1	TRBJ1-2	CATSDRWGYGYTF
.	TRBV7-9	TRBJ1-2	CASSLDPFPNYGYTF
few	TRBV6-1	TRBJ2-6	CASSTGQAGANVLTF
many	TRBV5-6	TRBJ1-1	CASSPDRTNTEAFF
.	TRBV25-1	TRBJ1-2	CASSVGGHYGYTF
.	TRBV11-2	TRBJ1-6	CASSLWTGRSPLHF